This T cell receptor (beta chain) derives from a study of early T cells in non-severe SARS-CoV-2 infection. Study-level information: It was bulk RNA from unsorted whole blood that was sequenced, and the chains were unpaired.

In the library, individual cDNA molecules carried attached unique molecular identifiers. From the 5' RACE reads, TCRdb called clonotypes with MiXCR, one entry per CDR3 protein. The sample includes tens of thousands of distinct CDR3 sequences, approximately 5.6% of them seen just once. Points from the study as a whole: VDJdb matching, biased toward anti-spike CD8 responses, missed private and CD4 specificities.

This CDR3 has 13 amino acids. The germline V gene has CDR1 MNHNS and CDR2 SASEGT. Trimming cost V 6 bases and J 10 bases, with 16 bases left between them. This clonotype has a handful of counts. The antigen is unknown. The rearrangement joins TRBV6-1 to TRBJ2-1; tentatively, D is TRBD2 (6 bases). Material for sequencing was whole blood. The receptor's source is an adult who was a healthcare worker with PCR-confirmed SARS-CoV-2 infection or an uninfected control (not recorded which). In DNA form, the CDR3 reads TGTGCCAGCAGGGACCGGGACTCACAAGAGCAGTTCTTC. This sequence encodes CASRDRDSQEQFF.